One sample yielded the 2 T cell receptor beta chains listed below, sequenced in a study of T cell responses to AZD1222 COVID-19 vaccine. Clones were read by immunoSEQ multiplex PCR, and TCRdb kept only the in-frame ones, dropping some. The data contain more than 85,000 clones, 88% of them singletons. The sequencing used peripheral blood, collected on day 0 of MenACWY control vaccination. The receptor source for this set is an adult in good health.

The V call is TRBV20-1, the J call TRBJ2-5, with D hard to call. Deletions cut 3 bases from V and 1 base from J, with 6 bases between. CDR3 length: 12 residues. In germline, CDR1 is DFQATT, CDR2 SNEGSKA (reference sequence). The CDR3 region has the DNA TGCAGTGCTAGTGCAGTCCAAGAGACCCAGTACTTC. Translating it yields CSASAVQETQYF.

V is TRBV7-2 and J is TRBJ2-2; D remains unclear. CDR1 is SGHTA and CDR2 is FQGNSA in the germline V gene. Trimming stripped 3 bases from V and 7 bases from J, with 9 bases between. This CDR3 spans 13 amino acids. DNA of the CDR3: TGTGCCAGCAGCTTTTCTCGTGGCGGGGAGCTGTTTTTT. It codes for CASSFSRGGELFF.